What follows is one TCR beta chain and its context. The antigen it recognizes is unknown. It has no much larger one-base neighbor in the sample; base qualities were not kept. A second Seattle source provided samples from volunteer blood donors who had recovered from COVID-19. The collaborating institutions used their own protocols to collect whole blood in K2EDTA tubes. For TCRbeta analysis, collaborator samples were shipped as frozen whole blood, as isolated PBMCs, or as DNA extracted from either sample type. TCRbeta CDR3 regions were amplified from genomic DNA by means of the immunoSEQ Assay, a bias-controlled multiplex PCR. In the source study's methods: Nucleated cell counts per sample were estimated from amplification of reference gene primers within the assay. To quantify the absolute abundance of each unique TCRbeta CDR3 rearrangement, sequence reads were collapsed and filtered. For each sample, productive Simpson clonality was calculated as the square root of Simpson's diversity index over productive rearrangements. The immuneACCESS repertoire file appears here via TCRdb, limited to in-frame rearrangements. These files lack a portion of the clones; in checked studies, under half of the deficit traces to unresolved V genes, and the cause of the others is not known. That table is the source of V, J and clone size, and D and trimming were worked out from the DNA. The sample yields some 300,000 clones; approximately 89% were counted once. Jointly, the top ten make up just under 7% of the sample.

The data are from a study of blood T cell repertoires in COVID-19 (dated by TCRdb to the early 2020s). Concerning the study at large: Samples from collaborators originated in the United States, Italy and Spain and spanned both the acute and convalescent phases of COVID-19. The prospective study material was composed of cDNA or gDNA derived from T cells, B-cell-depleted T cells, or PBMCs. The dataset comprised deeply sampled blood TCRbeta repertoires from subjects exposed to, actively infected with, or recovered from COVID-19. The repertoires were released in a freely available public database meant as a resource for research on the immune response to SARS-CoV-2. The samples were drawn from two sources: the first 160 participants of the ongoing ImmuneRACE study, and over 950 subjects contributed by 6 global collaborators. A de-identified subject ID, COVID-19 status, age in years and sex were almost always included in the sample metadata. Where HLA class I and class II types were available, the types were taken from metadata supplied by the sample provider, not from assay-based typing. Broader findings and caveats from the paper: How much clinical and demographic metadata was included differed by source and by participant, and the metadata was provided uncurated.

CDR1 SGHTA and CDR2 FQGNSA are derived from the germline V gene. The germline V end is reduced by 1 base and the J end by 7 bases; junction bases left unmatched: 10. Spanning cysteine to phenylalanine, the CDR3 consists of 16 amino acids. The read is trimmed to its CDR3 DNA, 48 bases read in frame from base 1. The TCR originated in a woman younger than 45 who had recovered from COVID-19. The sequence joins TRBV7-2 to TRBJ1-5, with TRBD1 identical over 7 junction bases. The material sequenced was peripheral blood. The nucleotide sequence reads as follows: TGTGCCAGCAGCTTAGGCGCAGGGGGGTCTGGACAGCCCCAGCATTTT. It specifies CASSLGAGGSGQPQHF.